Listed below are T cell receptor beta chains from one sample, sequenced in a study of shared clonotypes between healthy human individuals. The assay was immunoSEQ multiplex PCR, and TCRdb's table has in-frame clones only and misses some. The sample lists more than 2 million clones, roughly 94% occurring once. The sample was naive CD8+ T cells sorted from blood. The receptors were sampled from a man aged 18 to 29 in good health. Both conserved end residues are trimmed from each CDR3. The order of the fields is V gene, D gene, CDR3 protein. The D gene is left open where the match is weak.

>TRBV7-6|TRBD1
ASSLGIGQGAGSYGYT
>TRBV18|-
ASSLGGSDTQY
>TRBV9|TRBD1
ASSVSGDRYGYT
>TRBV7-9|-
ASSFVSYNEQF
>TRBV4-2|TRBD2
ASSQVLPGLAGGTSKNIQY
>TRBV27|-
ASSPGASEADTQY
>TRBV5-1|-
ASSSGREGYT
>TRBV13|TRBD2
ASSLAAGEAKNIQY
>TRBV9|-
ASSGGTGELF
>TRBV7-2|TRBD2
ASTWSAGSIEQY
>TRBV5-1|-
ASSPDDLSYEQY
>TRBV4-3|TRBD1
ASSQASTGADYGYT
>TRBV12-5|-
ASGLSPAGEAF
>TRBV13|TRBD2
ASSQRGSEADTQY
>TRBV4-1|TRBD2
ASSQTGTSGSSTYNEQF
>TRBV9|-
ASSGGVSYEQY
>TRBV13|TRBD2
ASSMRLAGGTGELF
>TRBV6-5|-
ASGLTGLANYGYT
>TRBV10-3|-
AVGWDTSYEQY
>TRBV27|-
ASSFSAGPLGYEQY
>TRBV9|TRBD1
ASSVAGGPAETQY
>TRBV11-2|-
ASSLLHEQY
>TRBV7-2|-
ASSLVAQSSGNTIY
>TRBV6-1|-
ASSEGGMNTEAF
>TRBV6-6|-
ASSYFPRSGNTIY